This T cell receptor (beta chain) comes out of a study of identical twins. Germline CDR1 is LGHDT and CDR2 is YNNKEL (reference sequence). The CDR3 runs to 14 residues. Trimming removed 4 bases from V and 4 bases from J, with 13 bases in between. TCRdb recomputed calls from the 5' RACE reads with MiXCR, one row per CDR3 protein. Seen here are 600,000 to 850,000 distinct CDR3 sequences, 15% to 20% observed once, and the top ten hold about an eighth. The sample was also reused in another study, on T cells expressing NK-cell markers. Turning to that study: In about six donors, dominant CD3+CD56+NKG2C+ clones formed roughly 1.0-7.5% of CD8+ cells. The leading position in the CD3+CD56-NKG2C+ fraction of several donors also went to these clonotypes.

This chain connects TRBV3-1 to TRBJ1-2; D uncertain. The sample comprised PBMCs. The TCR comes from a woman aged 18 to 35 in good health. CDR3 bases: TGTGCCAGCAGCCCCTCGGCGGCTCCCTATGGCTACACCTTC. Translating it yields CASSPSAAPYGYTF.